Listed below are T cell receptor beta chains from one sample, sequenced in a study of B cell selection in AIRE deficiency. The assay was immunoSEQ multiplex PCR, and TCRdb's table has in-frame clones only and misses some. The top ten hold around 1.1% of the sample, which has about 26,000 clones, over 80% seen once. Sequencing was carried out using CD4+CD25+ Tregs sorted from PBMCs. The receptors here all came from a human donor in good health. Each CDR3 is given with its conserved first and last residue. D genes are given only for firm matches. Some rows mark clone size as missing; the rest say once, few, many or name a class of expanded clone.

TRBJ2-7 | TRBV18 | once | TRBD1 | TGTGCCAGCTCACCACTTGGACAGGGTGCCTACGAGCAGTACTTC | CASSPLGQGAYEQYF
TRBJ1-1 | TRBV2 | NA | NA | TGTGCCAGCAGTGATTTTAACAGGTGGGGTGTTACTGAAGCTTTCTTT | CASSDFNRWGVTEAFF
TRBJ1-5 | TRBV28 | few | NA | TGTGCCAGCAGTTTTGGGGTCGGGGAAAATCAGCCCCAGCATTTT | CASSFGVGENQPQHF
TRBJ1-3 | TRBV7-2 | NA | NA | TGTGCCAGCAGCTTAGCGGCATCCGGAAACACCATATATTTT | CASSLAASGNTIYF
TRBJ2-1 | TRBV14 | NA | NA | TGTGCCAGCAGCCAGACAGTCTACAATGAGCAGTTCTTC | CASSQTVYNEQFF
TRBJ2-7 | TRBV7-9 | NA | TRBD2 | TGTGCCAGCAGACCATCTCGCGGGGGTAACTACGAGCAGTACTTC | CASRPSRGGNYEQYF
TRBJ1-2 | TRBV5-4 | NA | TRBD1 | TGTGCCAGCAGCCCGGGACAGGGGGCGGGCTACACCTTC | CASSPGQGAGYTF
TRBJ1-2 | TRBV23-1 | NA | NA | TGCGCCAGCAGCCCCGTCGGGATTAACTATGGCTACACCTTC | CASSPVGINYGYTF
TRBJ2-7 | TRBV6-1 | NA | NA | TGTGCCAGCCAGCGTTTATCGACCTACGAGCAGTACTTC | CASQRLSTYEQYF
TRBJ1-2 | TRBV28 | NA | TRBD1 | TGTGCCAGCAAGACAGGGGGGTTTTCTGGCTACACCTTC | CASKTGGFSGYTF
TRBJ1-4 | TRBV30 | NA | NA | TGTGCCTGGAGCTATTCAGGGATTAATGAAAAACTGTTTTTT | CAWSYSGINEKLFF
TRBJ1-1 | TRBV20-1 | few | NA | TGCAGTGAGAGGGTTCGAGGTGAAGCTTTCTTT | CSERVRGEAFF
TRBJ2-1 | TRBV5-1 | once | TRBD2 | TGCGCCAGCAGCGGGACTAGCGGGGGGGCCAAGTCCTACAATGAGCAGTTCTTC | CASSGTSGGAKSYNEQFF
TRBJ2-2 | TRBV7-9 | NA | NA | TGTGCCAGCAGCTCGCCGGGACCGATAAACACCGGGGAGCTGTTTTTT | CASSSPGPINTGELFF
TRBJ1-1 | TRBV19 | NA | TRBD1 | TGTGCCAGCTCCACAGGGGGACGACGCGGCACTGAAGCTTTCTTT | CASSTGGRRGTEAFF
TRBJ2-7 | TRBV7-6 | once | NA | TGTGCCAGCAGCTTAGATGTGAAGGAGGCCTACGAGCAGTACTTC | CASSLDVKEAYEQYF
TRBJ1-1 | TRBV7-8 | NA | NA | TGTGCCAGCAGCAAAACCGACAAGAACACTGAAGCTTTCTTT | CASSKTDKNTEAFF
TRBJ2-5 | TRBV28 | NA | NA | TGTGCCAGCACCTGGACTGCCCGTCAGGAGACCCAGTACTTC | CASTWTARQETQYF
TRBJ1-1 | TRBV5-4 | NA | TRBD1 | TGTGCCAGCAGCTTAAACAGGGGAACTGAAGCTTTCTTT | CASSLNRGTEAFF
TRBJ1-2 | TRBV5-6 | NA | TRBD1 | TGTGCCAGCAGCTCAGACAGGGTTAGCTATGGCTACACCTTC | CASSSDRVSYGYTF
TRBJ1-5 | TRBV7-2 | once | TRBD1 | TGTGCCAGCAGCTTATCAGGGGGTGCATCACAGCCCCAGCATTTT | CASSLSGGASQPQHF
TRBJ1-2 | TRBV7-2 | once | NA | TGTGCCAGCAGCTTAGTTCCAGCGGGTGGCTACACCTTC | CASSLVPAGGYTF